This T cell receptor (beta chain) was documented in a study of Graves' ophthalmopathy and Graves' hyperthyroidism. Comments on this clonotype: Its antigen remains unknown. Likely a read error: the CDR3 ends without its conserved phenylalanine or tryptophan. No DNA is shown, since the ends of the CDR3 on it are uncertain; the CDR3 is the one TCRdb lists.

Study-wide findings and caveats: Ophthalmopathy progression was predicted with 55% to 71% sensitivity and approximately 79% specificity.

Beta-chain TCR CDR3 regions were amplified from RNA transcripts. First-round RT-PCR employed HTBI primers, with a second-round multiplex PCR after it. TCRdb used MiXCR to reprocess the multiplex PCR reads, holding one entry per CDR3 protein. Here the sample spans approximately 700,000 distinct CDR3 sequences, roughly 39% being singletons. A duration under 3 months, NOSPECS ≥4, CAS ≥3 and moderate-to-severe activity characterized the donors with ophthalmopathy. A total of 9 residues make up the CDR3, ends included. Germline loops: CDR1 SQVTM, CDR2 ANQGSEA. The source of this sequence is an adult man with Graves' ophthalmopathy. This chain connects TRBV29-1 to TRBJ2-2; the tabulated D call, TRBD1, remains unverified against the DNA. The sequencing input was peripheral blood. The CDR3 sequence: CSVEIFMGQ.